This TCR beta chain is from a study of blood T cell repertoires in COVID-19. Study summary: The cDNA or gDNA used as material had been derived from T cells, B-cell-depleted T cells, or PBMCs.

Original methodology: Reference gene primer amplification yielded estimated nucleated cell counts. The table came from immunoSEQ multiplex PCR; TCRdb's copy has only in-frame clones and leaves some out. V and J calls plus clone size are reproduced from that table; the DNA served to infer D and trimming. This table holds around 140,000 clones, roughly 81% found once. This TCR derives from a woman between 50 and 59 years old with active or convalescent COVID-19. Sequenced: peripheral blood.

CDR3 sequence reads: CSVDSGSSGEQFF. In DNA, the CDR3 is TGCAGCGTTGATAGCGGGAGTTCTGGTGAGCAGTTCTTC. V and J are TRBV29-1 and TRBJ2-1; 9 bases align to TRBD2. V lost 3 bases to trimming and J lost 9 bases; unmatched junction nucleotides: 6. CDR1 is SQVTM, CDR2 ANQGSEA, per germline. This CDR3 is built from 13 residues.